The 3 T cell receptor beta chains presented below share a single source sample, sequenced in a study of T cell responses to AZD1222 COVID-19 vaccine. Sequencing used immunoSEQ multiplex PCR; TCRdb keeps in-frame clones, though not all of them. The data show about 160,000 clones, about 90% seen once. Here the sequenced sample was peripheral blood, taken on day 0 of AZD1222 vaccination. The receptors stem from an adult in good health.

In DNA form, the CDR3 reads TGTGCCAGCAGCTATGGACTAGCGGGAACAGAGACCCAGTACTTC. This encodes CASSYGLAGTETQYF. The chain recombines TRBV7-9 with TRBJ2-5, with TRBD2 matching over 12 bases. Germline CDR1 reads SEHNR; CDR2 reads FQNEAQ (reference sequence). J lost 4 bases, V lost 4 bases, and 4 bases had no gene match. The CDR3 is made up of 15 amino acids.

The chain uses TRBV6-2 or TRBV6-3 and TRBJ1-6, with D unresolved. Germline V gene sequence: CDR1 MNHEY, CDR2 SVGEGT. The V end lost 2 bases, the J end lost 0 bases, and 17 bases lay between the germline ends. This CDR3 spans 19 amino acids. The CDR3 nucleotides read TGTGCCAGCAGTTACCTTCAAGGGCGGACTAGCTCCTATAATTCACCCCTCCACTTT. It codes for CASSYLQGRTSSYNSPLHF.

This rearrangement joins TRBV2 to TRBJ1-5; 8 nucleotides agree with TRBD1. CDR3 length: 15 amino acids. The junction had 9 bases not matched to a gene; V was cut back by 7 bases and J by 4 bases. Germline loops: CDR1 SNHLY, CDR2 FYNNEI. This CDR3 reads CASNNGQGGNQPQHF. In nucleotides, the CDR3 is TGTGCCAGCAACAATGGACAGGGCGGTAATCAGCCCCAGCATTTT.